This T cell receptor beta chain came from a study of CD8 T cells in ankylosing spondylitis. General study results and limits: The clones that were linked to disease were reported to be significantly enriched in matched synovial fluid samples from ankylosing spondylitis patients. Relatively scarce in peripheral blood, disease-linked clones were CD8+. There was a TCR beta motif, made of fewer than 10 highly homologous variants, that appeared characteristic of ankylosing spondylitis blood.

It was by quantitative 5'-RACE with molecular barcodes that TCR beta libraries were made. TCRdb re-derived calls from the 5' RACE reads in MiXCR, one entry per CDR3 protein. Among around 130,000 distinct CDR3 sequences, around 7% were seen once, and the ten largest hold 10% to 15%. The table lists this clonotype with many counts. No antigen is known for it. Germline CDR1 MNHEY, CDR2 SVGAGI. The CDR3 runs 14 residues. V dropped 2 bases and J dropped 0 bases, with 8 bases sitting between them. This sequence was found in a male donor with ankylosing spondylitis or in good health (not recorded which). The rearrangement uses TRBV6-5 and TRBJ2-7; D call uncertain. The sample consisted of blood, either unsorted or a sorted T cell fraction (not recorded which). Here the CDR3 reads CASSYPGGSYEQYF. Written as DNA, the CDR3 is TGTGCCAGCAGTTACCCGGGCGGCTCCTACGAGCAGTACTTC.